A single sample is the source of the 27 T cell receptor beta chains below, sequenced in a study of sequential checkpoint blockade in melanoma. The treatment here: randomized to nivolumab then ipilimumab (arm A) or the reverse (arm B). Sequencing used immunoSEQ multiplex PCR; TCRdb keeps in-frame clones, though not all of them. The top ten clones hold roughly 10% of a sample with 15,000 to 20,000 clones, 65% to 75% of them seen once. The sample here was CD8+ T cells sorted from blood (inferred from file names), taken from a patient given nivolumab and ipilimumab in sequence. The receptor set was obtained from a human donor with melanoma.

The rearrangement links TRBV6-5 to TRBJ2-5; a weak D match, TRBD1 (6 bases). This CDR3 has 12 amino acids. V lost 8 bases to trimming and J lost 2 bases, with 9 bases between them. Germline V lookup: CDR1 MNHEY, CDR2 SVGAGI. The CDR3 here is CASGGRQETQYF. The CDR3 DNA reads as TGTGCCAGCGGGGGCCGACAAGAGACCCAGTACTTC.

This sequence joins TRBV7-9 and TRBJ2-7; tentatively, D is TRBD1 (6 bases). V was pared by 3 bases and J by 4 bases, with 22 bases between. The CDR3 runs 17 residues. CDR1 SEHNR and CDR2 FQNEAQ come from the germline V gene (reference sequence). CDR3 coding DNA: TGTGCCAGCAGCTTTCCCCGGACACCAGGGGACCCATACGAGCAGTACTTC. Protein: CASSFPRTPGDPYEQYF.

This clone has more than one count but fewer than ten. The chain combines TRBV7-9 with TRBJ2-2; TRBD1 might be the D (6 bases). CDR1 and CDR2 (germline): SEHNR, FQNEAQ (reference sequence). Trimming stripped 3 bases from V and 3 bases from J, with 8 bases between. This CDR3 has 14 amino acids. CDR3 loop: CASSFPGDTGELFF. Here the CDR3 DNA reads TGTGCCAGCAGCTTCCCAGGGGACACCGGGGAGCTGTTTTTT. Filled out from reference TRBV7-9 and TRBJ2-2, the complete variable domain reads DTGVSQNPRHKITKRGQNVTFRCDPISEHNRLYWYRQTLGQGPEFLTYFQNEAQLEKSRLLSDRFSAERPKGSFSTLEIQRTEQGDSAMYLCASSFPGDTGELFFGEGSRLTVL.

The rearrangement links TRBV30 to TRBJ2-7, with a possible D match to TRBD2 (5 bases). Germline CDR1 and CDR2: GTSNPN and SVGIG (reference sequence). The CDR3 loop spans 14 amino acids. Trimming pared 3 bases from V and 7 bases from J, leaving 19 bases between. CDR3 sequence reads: CAWSSRGLSREQYF. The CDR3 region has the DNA TGTGCCTGGAGCTCGAGAGGACTTTCTCGGGAGCAGTACTTC.

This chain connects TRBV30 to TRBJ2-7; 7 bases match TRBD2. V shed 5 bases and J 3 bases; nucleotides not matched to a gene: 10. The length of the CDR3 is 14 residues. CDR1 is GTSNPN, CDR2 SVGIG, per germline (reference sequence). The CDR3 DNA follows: TGTGCCTGGCAACTTAGCGGGTCCAGCTACGAGCAGTACTTC. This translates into CAWQLSGSSYEQYF.

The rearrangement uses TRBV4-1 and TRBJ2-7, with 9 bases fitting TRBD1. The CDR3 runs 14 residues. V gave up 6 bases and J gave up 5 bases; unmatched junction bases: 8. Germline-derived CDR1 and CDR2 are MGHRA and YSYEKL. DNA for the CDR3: TGCGCCAGCAGAAGGGACAGGGAAATTAACGAGCAGTACTTC. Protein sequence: CASRRDREINEQYF.

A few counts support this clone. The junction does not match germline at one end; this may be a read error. The CDR3 DNA reads TGCGCCAGCAGCCAAGTACTAGCGGGAGCGCACGAGCAGTACTTC. The encoded protein is CASSQVLAGAHEQYF. The chain carries TRBV5-4 and TRBJ2-7; 11 bases align to TRBD2. The CDR3 sequence is 15 residues long. The V gene's germline CDR1 is SGHNT and CDR2 YYREEE (reference sequence).

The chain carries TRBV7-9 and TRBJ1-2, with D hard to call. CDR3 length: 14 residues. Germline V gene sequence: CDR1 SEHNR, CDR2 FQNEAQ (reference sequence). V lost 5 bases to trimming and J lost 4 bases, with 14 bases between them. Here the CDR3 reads CASSRGQPLYGYTF. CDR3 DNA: TGTGCCAGCAGCCGAGGTCAGCCTCTCTATGGCTACACCTTC.

CDR3 residues: CASSLMEAGPLDTQYF. CDR3 sequence (DNA): TGTGCCAGCAGCTTAATGGAGGCGGGGCCGTTAGATACGCAGTATTTT. This chain links TRBV7-3 with TRBJ2-3; possibly TRBD2 for D (6 bases). The germline V and J ends were trimmed by 1 base and 5 bases, with 16 bases remaining between them. CDR3 length: 16 amino acids. In germline, CDR1 is SGHTA, CDR2 FQGTGA.

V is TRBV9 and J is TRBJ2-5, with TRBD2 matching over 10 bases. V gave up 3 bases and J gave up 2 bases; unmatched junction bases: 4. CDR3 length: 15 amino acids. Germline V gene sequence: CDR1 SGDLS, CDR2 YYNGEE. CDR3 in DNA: TGTGCCAGCAGCGCCGGACTAGCGGTTCAAGAGACCCAGTACTTC. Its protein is CASSAGLAVQETQYF.

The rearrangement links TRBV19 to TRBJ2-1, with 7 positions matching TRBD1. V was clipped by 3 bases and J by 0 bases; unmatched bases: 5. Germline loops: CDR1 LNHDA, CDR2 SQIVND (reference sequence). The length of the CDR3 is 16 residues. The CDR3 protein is CASSMFAGGSYNEQFF. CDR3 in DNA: TGTGCCAGTAGTATGTTTGCAGGGGGCTCCTACAATGAGCAGTTCTTC.

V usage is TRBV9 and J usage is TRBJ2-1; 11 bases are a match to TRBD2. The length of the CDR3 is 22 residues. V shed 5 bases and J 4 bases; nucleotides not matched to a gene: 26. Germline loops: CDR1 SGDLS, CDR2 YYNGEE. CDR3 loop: CASSSGGAWIASQITSYNEQFF. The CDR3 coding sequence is TGTGCCAGCAGTAGCGGGGGGGCCTGGATAGCCTCCCAAATAACAAGTTACAATGAGCAGTTCTTC. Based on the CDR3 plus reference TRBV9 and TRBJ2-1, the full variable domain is DSGVTQTPKHLITATGQRVTLRCSPRSGDLSVYWYQQSLDQGLQFLIQYYNGEERAKGNILERFSAQQFPDLHSELNLSSLELGDSALYFCASSSGGAWIASQITSYNEQFFGPGTRLTVL.

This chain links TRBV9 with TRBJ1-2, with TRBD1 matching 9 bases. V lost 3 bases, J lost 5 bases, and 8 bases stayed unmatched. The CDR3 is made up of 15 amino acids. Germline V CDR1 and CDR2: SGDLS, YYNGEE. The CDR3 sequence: CASSAITGGVYGYTF. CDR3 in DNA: TGTGCCAGCAGCGCGATAACAGGGGGCGTTTATGGCTACACCTTC.

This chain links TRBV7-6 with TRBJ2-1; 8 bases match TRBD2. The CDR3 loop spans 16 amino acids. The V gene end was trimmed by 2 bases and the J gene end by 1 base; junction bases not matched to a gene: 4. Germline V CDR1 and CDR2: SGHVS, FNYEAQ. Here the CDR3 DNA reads TGTGCCAGCAGCTTATTCTCGGGAGGGTCCTACAATGAGCAGTTCTTC. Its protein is CASSLFSGGSYNEQFF. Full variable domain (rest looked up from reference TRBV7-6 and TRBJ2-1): GAGVSQSPRYKVTKRGQDVALRCDPISGHVSLYWYRQALGQGPEFLTYFNYEAQQDKSGLPNDRFSAERPEGSISTLTIQRTEQRDSAMYRCASSLFSGGSYNEQFFGPGTRLTVL.

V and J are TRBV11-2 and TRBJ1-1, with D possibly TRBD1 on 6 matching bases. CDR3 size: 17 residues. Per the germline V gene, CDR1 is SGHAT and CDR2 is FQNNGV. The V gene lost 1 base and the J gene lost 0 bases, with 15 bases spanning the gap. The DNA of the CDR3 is TGTGCCAGCAGCTTAGTTCAGGGGCCGGGGTTGAACACTGAAGCTTTCTTT. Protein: CASSLVQGPGLNTEAFF.

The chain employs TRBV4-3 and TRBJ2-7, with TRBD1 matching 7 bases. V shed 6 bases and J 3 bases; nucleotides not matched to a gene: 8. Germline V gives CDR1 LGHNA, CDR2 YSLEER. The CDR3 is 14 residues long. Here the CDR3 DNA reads TGCGCCAGCAGTTACAGGGGCCTACTCTACGAGCAGTACTTC. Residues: CASSYRGLLYEQYF.

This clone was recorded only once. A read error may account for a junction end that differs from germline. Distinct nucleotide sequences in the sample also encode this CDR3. CDR3 loop: CAPIWEGAGETQYF. The CDR3 DNA follows: TGCGCCCCGATCTGGGAAGGGGCCGGGGAGACCCAGTACTTC. The genes are TRBV5-4 and TRBJ2-5, with D possibly TRBD1 on 5 matching bases. Germline CDR1 reads SGHNT; CDR2 reads YYREEE (reference sequence). The CDR3 sequence is 14 residues long. The complete variable domain, with remaining parts taken from reference TRBV5-4 and TRBJ2-5, reads ETGVTQSPTHLIKTRGQQVTLRCSSQSGHNTVSWYQQALGQGPQFIFQYYREEENGRGNFPPRFSGLQFPNYSSELNVNALELDDSALYLCAPIWEGAGETQYFGPGTRLLVL.

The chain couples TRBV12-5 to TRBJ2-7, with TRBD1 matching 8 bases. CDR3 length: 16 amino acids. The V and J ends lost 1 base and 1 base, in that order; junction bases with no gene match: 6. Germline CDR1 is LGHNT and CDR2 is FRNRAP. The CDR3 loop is CASGLDRTGTSYEQYF. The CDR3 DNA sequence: TGTGCTAGTGGTTTGGACCGGACAGGGACTTCCTACGAGCAGTACTTC.

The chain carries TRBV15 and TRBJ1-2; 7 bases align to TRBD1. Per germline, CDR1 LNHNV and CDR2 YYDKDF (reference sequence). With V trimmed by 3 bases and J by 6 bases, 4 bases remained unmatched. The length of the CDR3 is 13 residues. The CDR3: CATSSGTVHGYTF. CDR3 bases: TGTGCCACCAGCAGTGGGACAGTTCATGGCTACACCTTC. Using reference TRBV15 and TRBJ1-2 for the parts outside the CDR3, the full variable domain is DAMVIQNPRYQVTQFGKPVTLSCSQTLNHNVMYWYQQKSSQAPKLLFHYYDKDFNNEADTPDNFQSRRPNTSFCFLDIRSPGLGDTAMYLCATSSGTVHGYTFGSGTRLTVV.

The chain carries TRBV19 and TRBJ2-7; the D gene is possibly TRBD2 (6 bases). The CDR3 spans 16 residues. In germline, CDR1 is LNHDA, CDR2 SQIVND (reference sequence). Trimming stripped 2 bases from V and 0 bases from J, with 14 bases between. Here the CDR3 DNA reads TGTGCCAGTAGTATAAGATGGGGGGAGAGCTCCTACGAGCAGTACTTC. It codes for CASSIRWGESSYEQYF. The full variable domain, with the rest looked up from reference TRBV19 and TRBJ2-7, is DGGITQSPKYLFRKEGQNVTLSCEQNLNHDAMYWYRQDPGQGLRLIYYSQIVNDFQKGDIAEGYSVSREKKESFPLTVTSAQKNPTAFYLCASSIRWGESSYEQYFGPGTRLTVT.

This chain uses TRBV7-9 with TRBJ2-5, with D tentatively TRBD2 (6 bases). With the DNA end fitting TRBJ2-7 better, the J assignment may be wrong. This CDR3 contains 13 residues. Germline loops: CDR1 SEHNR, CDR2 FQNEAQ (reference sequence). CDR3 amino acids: CASSLAEGYEQYF. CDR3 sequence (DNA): TGTGCCAGCAGCTTAGCGGAGGGCTACGAGCAGTACTTC.

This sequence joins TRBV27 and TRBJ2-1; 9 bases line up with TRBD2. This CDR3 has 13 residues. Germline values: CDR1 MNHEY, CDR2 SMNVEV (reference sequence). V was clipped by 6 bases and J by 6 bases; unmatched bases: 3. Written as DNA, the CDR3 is TGTGCCAGCAGGATGACTAGCGGCAATGAGCAGTTCTTC. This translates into CASRMTSGNEQFF.

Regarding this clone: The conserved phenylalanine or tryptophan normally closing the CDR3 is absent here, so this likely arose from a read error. The DNA of the CDR3 is TGTGCCAGCAGCTTATTCCAGGGGGCCCGCGACGAGCAGTACCTC. It is translated as CASSLFQGARDEQYL. V usage is TRBV7-9 and J usage is TRBJ2-7, with 8 bases fitting TRBD1. The CDR3 covers 15 residues. With V trimmed by 2 bases and J by 5 bases, 8 bases remained unmatched. Per germline, CDR1 SEHNR and CDR2 FQNEAQ (reference sequence).

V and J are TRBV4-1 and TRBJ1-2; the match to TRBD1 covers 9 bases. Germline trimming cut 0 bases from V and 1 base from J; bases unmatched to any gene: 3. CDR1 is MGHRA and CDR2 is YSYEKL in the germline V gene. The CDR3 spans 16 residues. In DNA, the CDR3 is TGCGCCAGCAGCCAAGAAGGGACAGGGAGTAACTATGGCTACACCTTC. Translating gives CASSQEGTGSNYGYTF.

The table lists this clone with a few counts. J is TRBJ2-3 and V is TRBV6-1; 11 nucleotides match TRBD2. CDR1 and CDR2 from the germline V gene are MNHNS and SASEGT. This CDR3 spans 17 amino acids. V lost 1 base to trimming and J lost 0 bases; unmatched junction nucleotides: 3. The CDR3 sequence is CASSEVPSGRSTDTQYF. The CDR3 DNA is TGTGCCAGCAGTGAAGTACCTAGCGGGAGGAGCACAGATACGCAGTATTTT.

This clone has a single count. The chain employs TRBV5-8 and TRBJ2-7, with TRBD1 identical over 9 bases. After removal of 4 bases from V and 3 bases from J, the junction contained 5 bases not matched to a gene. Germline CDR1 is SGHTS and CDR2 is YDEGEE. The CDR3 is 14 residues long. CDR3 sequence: CASSGRDRDYEQYF. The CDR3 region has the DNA TGTGCCAGCAGCGGCCGGGACAGGGACTACGAGCAGTACTTC.

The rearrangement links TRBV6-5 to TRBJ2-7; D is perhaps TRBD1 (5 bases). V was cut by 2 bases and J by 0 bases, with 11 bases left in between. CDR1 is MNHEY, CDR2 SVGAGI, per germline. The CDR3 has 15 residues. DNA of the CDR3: TGTGCCAGCAGTTACCGCGGACACAACTCCTACGAGCAGTACTTC. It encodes CASSYRGHNSYEQYF.